This T cell receptor (beta chain) was sequenced during a study of T cell repertoires in cytomegalovirus infection. Study context: Through public TCR beta signatures, both CMV infection and matching HLA type were indicated. Findings of the study overall: Frequencies of public TCR beta families were cumulated, and this identified carriers of CMV plus the relevant HLA.

This clonotype was recorded many times. Its antigen is not identified. Germline CDR1 SGHDN, CDR2 FVKESK. Losses at the gene ends were 6 bases for V and 4 bases for J; bases not matched to a gene: 10. This CDR3 is built from 17 residues. Each CDR3 protein gets one entry after TCRdb re-called the reads with MiXCR. The repertoire holds about 330,000 distinct CDR3 sequences, more than 8% seen once, with approximately 4.7% in the top ten. The TCR sequence derives from a human donor in good health (CMV status not recorded). Some clones in this sample may be carry-over from other donors' samples. V gene TRBV14 combines with J gene TRBJ2-1; the match to TRBD2 covers 12 bases. Sequenced material: PBMCs. CDR3 in amino acids: CASSTSGGFDYYNEQFF. CDR3 DNA sequence: TGTGCCAGCAGTACTAGCGGGGGGTTCGATTATTACAATGAGCAGTTCTTC.